This TCR beta chain comes out of a study of cytomegalovirus exposure and HLA in healthy donors. Amplification used 60 Vbeta primers and 13 Jbeta primers. Sequenced by immunoSEQ multiplex PCR; TCRdb stores in-frame clones only, minus some. The sample lists approximately 150,000 clones, roughly 79% occurring once. This TCR came from a male donor in good health and CMV-seronegative. Source material: PBMCs.

This CDR3 is CASSGTAPNYGYTF. DNA for the CDR3: TGTGCCAGCAGCGGGACAGCCCCTAACTATGGCTACACCTTC. This chain connects TRBV2 to TRBJ1-2; 7 bases line up with TRBD1. Trimming removed 6 bases from V and 0 bases from J; junction bases left unmatched: 4. The V gene's germline CDR1 is SNHLY and CDR2 FYNNEI. The CDR3 is 14 residues long.